This TCR beta chain was observed in a study of blood T cell repertoires in COVID-19. Produced via immunoSEQ multiplex PCR; TCRdb's table is partial and in-frame only. The repertoire holds 220,000 or so clones, with approximately 90% as singletons. The CDR3 consists of 12 residues. The germline V gene encodes CDR1 MRHNA and CDR2 SNTAGT. V shed 3 bases and J shed 7 bases, with 10 bases lying between them. This clone came up once. The sample was peripheral blood. The receptor was isolated from a woman aged 45-60 years with COVID-19, enrolled during active disease. The V and J genes are TRBV6-4 and TRBJ2-7; D is unresolved. CDR3 protein: CASSEYAREQYV. The CDR3, as DNA: TGTGCCAGCAGTGAATATGCGAGAGAGCAGTACGTC.